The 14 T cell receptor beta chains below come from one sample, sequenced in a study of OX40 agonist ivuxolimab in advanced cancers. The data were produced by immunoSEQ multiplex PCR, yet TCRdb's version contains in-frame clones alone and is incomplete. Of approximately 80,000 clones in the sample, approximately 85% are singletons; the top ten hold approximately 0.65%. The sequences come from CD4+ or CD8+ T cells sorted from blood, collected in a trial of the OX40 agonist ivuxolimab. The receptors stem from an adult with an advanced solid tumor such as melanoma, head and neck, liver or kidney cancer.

The CDR3 protein is CASSPRTGTNQPQHF. CDR3 DNA: TGTGCCAGCAGCCCCCGGACAGGAACTAATCAGCCCCAGCATTTT. The chain combines TRBV7-2 with TRBJ1-5; 7 bases line up with TRBD1. Per germline, CDR1 SGHTA and CDR2 FQGNSA. The length of the CDR3 is 15 residues. Trimming took 5 bases from V and 4 from J; bases not matched to a gene: 8.

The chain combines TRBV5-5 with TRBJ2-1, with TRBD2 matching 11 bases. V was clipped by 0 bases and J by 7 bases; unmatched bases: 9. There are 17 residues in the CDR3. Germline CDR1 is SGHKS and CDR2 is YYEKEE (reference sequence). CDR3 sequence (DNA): TGTGCCAGCAGCTTGGTGTCTAGCGGGGGGTTTAGGAATGAGCAGTTCTTC. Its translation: CASSLVSSGGFRNEQFF.

CDR3 loop: CSVEDDRASTYEQYF. CDR3 nucleotide sequence: TGCAGCGTTGAAGATGACCGGGCGTCAACCTACGAGCAGTACTTC. The V and J genes are TRBV29-1 and TRBJ2-7; no clear D gene. Trimming left V 0 bases short and J 2 bases short, with 14 bases between. The CDR3 is made up of 15 amino acids. Germline CDR1 reads SQVTM; CDR2 reads ANQGSEA.

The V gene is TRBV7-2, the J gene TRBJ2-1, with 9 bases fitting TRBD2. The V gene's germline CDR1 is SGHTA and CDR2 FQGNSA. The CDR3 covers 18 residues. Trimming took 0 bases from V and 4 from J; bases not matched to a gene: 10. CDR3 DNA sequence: TGTGCCAGCAGCTTAGCTCTCACAGCGGGGGGTCGGTACAATGAGCAGTTCTTC. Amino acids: CASSLALTAGGRYNEQFF.

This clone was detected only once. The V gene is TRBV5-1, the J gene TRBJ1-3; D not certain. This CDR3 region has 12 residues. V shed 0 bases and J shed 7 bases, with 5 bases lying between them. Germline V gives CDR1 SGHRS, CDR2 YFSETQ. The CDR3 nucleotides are TGCGCCAGCAGCTTGGATCGGAACACCATATATTTT. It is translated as CASSLDRNTIYF.

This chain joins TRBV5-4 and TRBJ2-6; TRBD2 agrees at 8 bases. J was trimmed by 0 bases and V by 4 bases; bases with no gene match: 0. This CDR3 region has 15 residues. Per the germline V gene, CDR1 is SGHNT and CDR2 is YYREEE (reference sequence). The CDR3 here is CASSRGGSGANVLTF. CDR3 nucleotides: TGTGCCAGCAGCCGGGGGGGCTCTGGGGCCAACGTCCTGACTTTC.

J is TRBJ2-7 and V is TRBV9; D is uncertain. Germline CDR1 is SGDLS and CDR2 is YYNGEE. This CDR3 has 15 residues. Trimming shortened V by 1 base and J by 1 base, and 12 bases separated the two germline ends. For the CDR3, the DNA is TGTGCCAGCAGCGTATCCCCCTCGGCTTCCTACGAGCAGTACTTC. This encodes CASSVSPSASYEQYF.

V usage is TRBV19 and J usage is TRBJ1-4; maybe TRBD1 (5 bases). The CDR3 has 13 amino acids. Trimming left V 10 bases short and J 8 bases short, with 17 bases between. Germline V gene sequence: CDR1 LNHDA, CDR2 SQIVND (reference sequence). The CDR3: CATSKSGTEKLFF. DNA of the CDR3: TGTGCCACCTCAAAAAGTGGGACGGAAAAACTGTTTTTT.

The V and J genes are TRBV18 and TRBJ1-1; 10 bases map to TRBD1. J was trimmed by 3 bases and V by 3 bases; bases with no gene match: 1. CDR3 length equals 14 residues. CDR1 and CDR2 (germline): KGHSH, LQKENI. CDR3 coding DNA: TGTGCCAGCTCACCGGGACAGGGGCACACTGAAGCTTTCTTT. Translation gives CASSPGQGHTEAFF.

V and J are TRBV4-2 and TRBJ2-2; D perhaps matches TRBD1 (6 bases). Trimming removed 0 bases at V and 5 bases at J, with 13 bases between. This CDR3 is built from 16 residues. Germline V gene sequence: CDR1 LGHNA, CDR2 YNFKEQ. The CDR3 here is CASSQDPLQGTGELFF. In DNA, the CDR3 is TGTGCCAGCAGCCAAGATCCTCTACAGGGAACCGGGGAGCTGTTTTTT.

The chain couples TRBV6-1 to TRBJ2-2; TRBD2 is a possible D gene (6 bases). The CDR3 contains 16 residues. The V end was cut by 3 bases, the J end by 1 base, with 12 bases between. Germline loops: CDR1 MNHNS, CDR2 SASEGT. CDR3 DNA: TGTGCCAGCAGTGAGTGGCTAGCGAAGAACACCGGGGAGCTGTTTTTT. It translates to CASSEWLAKNTGELFF.

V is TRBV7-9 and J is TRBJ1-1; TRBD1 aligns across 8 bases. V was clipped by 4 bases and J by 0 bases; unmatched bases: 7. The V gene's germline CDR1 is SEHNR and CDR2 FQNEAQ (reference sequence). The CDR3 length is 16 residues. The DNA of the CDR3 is TGTGCCAGCAGCTACGACAGGGGAAGTTTGAACACTGAAGCTTTCTTT. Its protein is CASSYDRGSLNTEAFF.

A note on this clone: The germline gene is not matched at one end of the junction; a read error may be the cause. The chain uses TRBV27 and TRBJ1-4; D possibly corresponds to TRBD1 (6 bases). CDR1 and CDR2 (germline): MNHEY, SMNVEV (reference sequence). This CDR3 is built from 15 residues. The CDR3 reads CAGSFRTASNEKLFF. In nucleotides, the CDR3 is TGTGCCGGCAGCTTCAGGACAGCCTCAAATGAAAAACTGTTTTTT.

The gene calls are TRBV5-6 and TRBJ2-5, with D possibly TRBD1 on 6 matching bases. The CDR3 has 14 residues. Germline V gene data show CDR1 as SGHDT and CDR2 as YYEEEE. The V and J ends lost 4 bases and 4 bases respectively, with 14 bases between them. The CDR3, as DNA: TGTGCCAGCAGCGAACAGGGCTCCGGAGAGACCCAGTACTTC. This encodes CASSEQGSGETQYF.